Presented here are 28 T cell receptor beta chains from one specimen sequenced in a study of CD8 T cells in ankylosing spondylitis. Study-wide results and limits: Ankylosing spondylitis blood appeared to carry a characteristic TCR beta motif of under ten highly homologous variants.

These receptors' antigens are unknown. TCRdb re-analysed the 5' RACE reads in MiXCR, keeping a single row per CDR3 protein. The table lists more than 400,000 distinct CDR3 sequences, approximately 5% of them singletons, with under 4.5% in the top ten. The sequencing input was blood, either unsorted or a sorted T cell fraction (not recorded which). The source is a male donor with ankylosing spondylitis.

This clonotype has ten or more counts. This rearrangement joins TRBV6-5 to TRBJ1-2, with D uncertain. CDR1 MNHEY and CDR2 SVGAGI come from the germline V gene. This CDR3 spans 16 amino acids. Trimming pared 0 bases from V and 4 bases from J, leaving 15 bases between. CDR3 residues: CASSYSMAAASYGYTF. The CDR3 DNA reads as TGTGCCAGCAGTTACTCGATGGCTGCAGCGAGCTATGGCTACACCTTC.

This sequence joins TRBV2 and TRBJ2-7; 9 bases line up with TRBD1. This CDR3 contains 14 residues. From germline, CDR1 is SNHLY and CDR2 FYNNEI. With V trimmed by 6 bases and J by 4 bases, 7 bases remained unmatched. The CDR3 sequence: CASRDDRGMYEQYF. Written as DNA, the CDR3 is TGTGCCAGCAGGGACGACAGGGGGATGTACGAGCAGTACTTC.

The chain carries TRBV28 and TRBJ2-7; D is tentatively TRBD1 or TRBD2 (5 bases each). Germline assignment: CDR1 MDHEN and CDR2 SYDVKM. This CDR3 is 15 amino acids long. Between the trimmed V and J ends, which lost 3 bases and 2 bases, there was a span of 14 bases. CDR3 in amino acids: CASSFWGRSPYEQYF. The CDR3 DNA sequence: TGTGCCAGCAGTTTTTGGGGGAGATCACCCTACGAGCAGTACTTC.

This clonotype was seen repeatedly, ten times or more. V usage is TRBV18 and J usage is TRBJ2-7; 7 bases match TRBD1. Germline CDR1 is KGHSH and CDR2 is LQKENI. V shed 6 bases, J shed 3 bases, and the junction held 8 bases outside the gene matches. There are 14 residues in the CDR3. CDR3 DNA: TGTGCCAGCTCGTCTACCGGGACAGTCTACGAGCAGTACTTC. Its protein product is CASSSTGTVYEQYF.

Many counts were recorded for this clonotype. The V gene is TRBV29-1, the J gene TRBJ1-2, with 9 bases identical to TRBD1. Unmatched junction bases numbered 9, after V lost 7 bases and J lost 3 bases. The CDR3 runs 14 residues. Germline values: CDR1 SQVTM, CDR2 ANQGSEA. The CDR3 here is CSALTRTGDYGYTF. The DNA of the CDR3 is TGCAGCGCCCTGACGCGGACAGGGGACTATGGCTACACCTTC.

This chain connects TRBV13 to TRBJ2-7; TRBD2 is a possible D gene (6 bases). V was clipped by 5 bases and J by 4 bases, with 15 bases between them. The CDR3 covers 14 residues. The germline V gene encodes CDR1 PRHDT and CDR2 FYEKMQ (reference sequence). CDR3 sequence (DNA): TGTGCCAGCAGCCGAGGCGGGGAAGGATACGAGCAGTACTTC. It translates to CASSRGGEGYEQYF. The variable domain in full, with the rest retrieved from reference TRBV13 and TRBJ2-7, is AAGVIQSPRHLIKEKRETATLKCYPIPRHDTVYWYQQGPGQDPQFLISFYEKMQSDKGSIPDRFSAQQFSDYHSELNMSSLELGDSALYFCASSRGGEGYEQYFGPGTRLTVT.

Many counts were recorded for this clonotype. The chain recombines TRBV9 with TRBJ1-4; tentative D call: TRBD1 (5 bases). The CDR3 loop spans 12 amino acids. Germline CDR1 SGDLS, CDR2 YYNGEE. V was trimmed by 3 bases and J by 7 bases, leaving 7 bases between them. CDR3 coding DNA: TGTGCCAGCAGCGGAGACAGTGAAAAACTGTTTTTT. Encoded protein: CASSGDSEKLFF.

This clonotype was seen only a few times. V and J are TRBV18 and TRBJ2-3; D remains unclear. This CDR3 comprises 18 residues. Trimming removed 0 bases at V and 2 bases at J, with 18 bases between. CDR1 KGHSH and CDR2 LQKENI come from the germline V gene. The CDR3 is CASSPPGPAPLPTDTQYF. CDR3 bases: TGTGCCAGCTCACCACCGGGCCCCGCTCCTCTTCCCACAGATACGCAGTATTTT.

This clonotype came up many times. V is TRBV6-2 or TRBV6-3 and J is TRBJ1-6; no clear D. V lost 7 bases and J 0 bases, leaving 7 bases between the germline ends. The CDR3 consists of 14 residues. CDR1 is MNHEY, CDR2 SVGEGT, per germline. The CDR3 region has the DNA TGTGCCAGCAAAAGGATCTCCTATAATTCACCCCTCCACTTT. This sequence encodes CASKRISYNSPLHF.

This clonotype appeared many times. This sequence joins TRBV5-1 and TRBJ1-1; 8 bases are a match to TRBD1. V lost 4 bases to trimming and J lost 4 bases; unmatched junction nucleotides: 9. The CDR3 runs to 15 residues. From germline, CDR1 is SGHRS and CDR2 YFSETQ. The CDR3 sequence: CASSLDRVRGTEAFF. CDR3 sequence (DNA): TGCGCCAGCAGCCTGGACAGGGTGAGGGGCACTGAAGCTTTCTTT.

V and J are TRBV4-2 and TRBJ2-5; 7 bases match TRBD1. CDR3 length: 15 residues. With V trimmed by 4 bases and J by 4 bases, 9 bases remained unmatched. Germline V gene lookup returns CDR1 LGHNA and CDR2 YNFKEQ. The CDR3 is CASSPRDRVGETQYF. CDR3 bases: TGTGCCAGCAGCCCTCGCGACAGGGTTGGAGAGACCCAGTACTTC.

The chain joins TRBV6-1 to TRBJ1-2; 7 bases map to TRBD1. Trimming removed 4 bases from V and 2 bases from J; junction bases left unmatched: 7. Germline lookup yields CDR1 MNHNS and CDR2 SASEGT. The CDR3 covers 15 residues. Written as DNA, the CDR3 is TGTGCCAGCAGTGTCGGGACAGTTCTCAACTATGGCTACACCTTC. This translates into CASSVGTVLNYGYTF.

This clonotype was seen at least ten times. The chain combines TRBV29-1 with TRBJ2-5, with TRBD2 identical over 7 bases. V lost 0 bases to trimming and J lost 7 bases; unmatched junction nucleotides: 11. Germline V CDR1 and CDR2: SQVTM, ANQGSEA. The CDR3 length is 15 residues. Here the CDR3 DNA reads TGCAGCGTTGAAGACTCCGGGACTACGAGGGGGACCCAGTACTTC. Its translation: CSVEDSGTTRGTQYF.

V gene TRBV19 combines with J gene TRBJ2-7; either TRBD1 or TRBD2 may supply D (6 bases each). V lost 5 bases and J 7 bases, leaving 21 bases between the germline ends. Germline V CDR1 and CDR2: LNHDA, SQIVND (reference sequence). The CDR3 runs to 15 residues. CDR3 in amino acids: CASSAQIGGGWEQYF. The CDR3 coding sequence is TGTGCCAGTAGTGCTCAAATCGGAGGGGGATGGGAGCAGTACTTC.

At least ten counts were recorded for this clonotype. This sequence joins TRBV20-1 and TRBJ2-1, with 9 nucleotides matching TRBD2. The germline V gene has CDR1 DFQATT and CDR2 SNEGSKA (reference sequence). The J segment lost 9 bases and the V segment lost 4 bases, leaving 13 bases of the junction unmatched. The CDR3 sequence is 15 residues long. CDR3 sequence (DNA): TGCAGTGCTAAGAACCTAGCGGGATACTTGAGTGAGCAGTTCTTC. Translating gives CSAKNLAGYLSEQFF.

This clonotype was picked up many times. V usage is TRBV14 and J usage is TRBJ2-3, with D maybe TRBD2 (5 bases). V lost 6 bases and J 3 bases, leaving 10 bases between the germline ends. The CDR3 length is 13 residues. In germline, CDR1 is SGHDN, CDR2 FVKESK. CDR3 protein: CASRPSGTDTQYF. As DNA, the CDR3 is TGTGCCAGCAGGCCCTCGGGGACAGATACGCAGTATTTT.

In this sample, this clonotype turned up many times. This sequence joins TRBV10-3 and TRBJ2-1; 10 nucleotides line up with TRBD2. Germline values: CDR1 ENHRY, CDR2 SYGVKD. With V trimmed by 8 bases and J by 6 bases, 10 bases remained unmatched. CDR3 length: 15 residues. The CDR3 DNA reads as TGTGCCATCCAGGTAGCGGGAGGTCTAGGCAATGAGCAGTTCTTC. Residues: CAIQVAGGLGNEQFF.

This clonotype was observed many times. This rearrangement joins TRBV12-3 or TRBV12-4 to TRBJ1-5; D might be TRBD1 (5 bases). The CDR3 sequence is 13 residues long. The germline V and J ends were trimmed by 6 bases and 3 bases, with 9 bases remaining between them. The CDR3 spells CASSGAYNQPQHF. CDR3 bases: TGTGCCAGCAGCGGGGCTTACAATCAGCCCCAGCATTTT.

This clonotype was recorded at least ten times. The V gene is TRBV7-2, the J gene TRBJ2-3; D ambiguous. CDR1 and CDR2 from the germline V gene are SGHTA and FQGNSA. The germline V and J ends were trimmed by 5 bases and 7 bases, with 19 bases remaining between them. This CDR3 contains 15 residues. The CDR3: CASSPRTAVGYTQYF. The DNA of the CDR3 is TGTGCCAGCAGCCCGCGGACCGCCGTGGGTTATACGCAGTATTTT.

This clonotype was observed many times. The rearrangement links TRBV24-1 to TRBJ1-4; D is undetermined. Germline-derived CDR1 and CDR2 are KGHDR and SFDVKD. The CDR3 contains 14 residues. V was trimmed by 3 bases and J by 0 bases, leaving 4 bases between them. The CDR3 spells CATSDPATNEKLFF. The CDR3 nucleotides read TGTGCCACCAGTGATCCGGCAACTAATGAAAAACTGTTTTTT.

The chain uses TRBV5-1 and TRBJ1-4, with TRBD1 as a possible D gene (6 bases). From germline, CDR1 is SGHRS and CDR2 YFSETQ. V gave up 2 bases and J gave up 8 bases, with 13 bases separating them. This CDR3 spans 14 amino acids. CDR3 in amino acids: CASSFGQTNEKLFF. CDR3 in DNA: TGCGCCAGCAGCTTCGGACAGACCAACGAAAAACTGTTTTTT.

This clonotype was recorded at least ten times. This chain links TRBV5-1 with TRBJ2-5; D might be TRBD2 (5 bases). In germline, CDR1 is SGHRS, CDR2 YFSETQ. The CDR3 extends over 16 amino acids. The V gene lost 0 bases and the J gene lost 2 bases, with 14 bases spanning the gap. The CDR3 sequence is CASSLDIWGAQETQYF. For the CDR3, the DNA is TGCGCCAGCAGCTTGGATATATGGGGAGCACAAGAGACCCAGTACTTC.

This clonotype was observed at least ten times. The gene calls are TRBV25-1 and TRBJ1-1; a weak D match, TRBD1 (5 bases). CDR1 is MGHDK, CDR2 SYGVNS, per germline. V shed 7 bases and J shed 11 bases, with 14 bases lying between them. The CDR3 length is 11 residues. Written as DNA, the CDR3 is TGTGCCAGCAAAGTCAGGGCGGCTGCTTTCTTT. Protein sequence: CASKVRAAAFF.

The gene calls are TRBV12-3 or TRBV12-4 and TRBJ2-1, with D possibly matching TRBD2 (7 bases). The ends were cut back, 0 bases at V and 9 bases at J, with 12 bases in the middle. CDR3 length equals 14 residues. CDR3 loop: CASSLAGGPFEQFF. Written as DNA, the CDR3 is TGTGCCAGCAGTTTAGCGGGGGGGCCGTTTGAGCAGTTCTTC.

This clonotype was counted ten times or more. V and J are TRBV7-2 and TRBJ2-4; no firm D call. Germline-derived CDR1 and CDR2 are SGHTA and FQGNSA. The ends were cut back, 5 bases at V and 7 bases at J, with 9 bases in the middle. The CDR3 runs to 12 residues. In nucleotides, the CDR3 is TGTGCCAGCAGCCCTTCTACGAACATTCAGTACTTC. Its translation is CASSPSTNIQYF.

As for this clonotype: Given a much more abundant clone one base away, this may be a read error. As DNA, the CDR3 is TGTTCCAGCAGAGCACTAGGGACAGGGGCCAACGTCCTGACTTTC. Encoded protein: CSSRALGTGANVLTF. This chain uses TRBV27 with TRBJ2-6; a weak D match, TRBD1 (6 bases). CDR1 and CDR2 from the germline V gene are MNHEY and SMNVEV (reference sequence). The CDR3 loop spans 15 amino acids.

This clonotype was seen repeatedly, ten times or more. The V and J genes are TRBV4-1 and TRBJ2-3; D is uncertain. Germline V lookup: CDR1 MGHRA, CDR2 YSYEKL. This CDR3 comprises 18 residues. V dropped 0 bases and J dropped 4 bases, with 20 bases sitting between them. This chain's CDR3 is CASSQEWYGTSLSDTQYF. The CDR3 coding sequence is TGCGCCAGCAGCCAAGAATGGTATGGCACTTCACTTTCAGATACGCAGTATTTT.

This clonotype was recorded many times. The V gene is TRBV27, the J gene TRBJ2-3; TRBD2 agrees at 8 bases. Trimming cost V 4 bases and J 4 bases; bases outside gene matches: 7. CDR3 length: 15 residues. The germline CDR1 and CDR2 sequences are MNHEY and SMNVEV (reference sequence). The CDR3 loop reads CASSSLGGGSDTQYF. CDR3 nucleotides: TGTGCCAGCAGTTCTCTCGGGGGGGGCTCAGATACGCAGTATTTT.